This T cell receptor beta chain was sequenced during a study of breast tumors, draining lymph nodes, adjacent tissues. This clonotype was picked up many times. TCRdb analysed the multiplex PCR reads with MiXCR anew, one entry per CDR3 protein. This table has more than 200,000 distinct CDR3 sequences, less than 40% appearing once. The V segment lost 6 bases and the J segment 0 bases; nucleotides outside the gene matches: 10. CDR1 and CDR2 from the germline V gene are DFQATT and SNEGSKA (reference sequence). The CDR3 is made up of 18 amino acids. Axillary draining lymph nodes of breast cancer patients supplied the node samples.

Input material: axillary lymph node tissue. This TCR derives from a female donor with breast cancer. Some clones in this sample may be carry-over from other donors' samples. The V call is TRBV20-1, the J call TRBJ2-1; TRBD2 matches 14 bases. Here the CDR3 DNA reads TGCAGTGCAAGGGGAGGTGGGACTAGCGGGAGCTCCTACAATGAGCAGTTCTTC. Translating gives CSARGGGTSGSSYNEQFF.